The 23 T cell receptor beta chains below come from one sample, sequenced in a study of STAT5B mutations in CD4+ large granular lymphocyte leukemia. Only in-frame clones appear in the TCRdb table, and some are missing; sequencing was by immunoSEQ multiplex PCR. Of tens of thousands of clones in the sample, 55% to 80% are singletons; the top ten hold 1.5% to 2.5%. The material sequenced was CD4+ T cells from blood buffy coats. Receptors were obtained from a human donor in good health.

CDR3 DNA sequence: TGTGCCAGCAGCTATGGGTCGCACTATCCGACCTACGAGCAGTACTTC. This encodes CASSYGSHYPTYEQYF. The V gene is TRBV27, the J gene TRBJ2-7; D call uncertain. The CDR3 extends over 16 amino acids. Per the germline V gene, CDR1 is MNHEY and CDR2 is SMNVEV (reference sequence). V was cut by 6 bases and J by 2 bases, with 20 bases left in between.

In DNA, the CDR3 is TGCGCCAGCAGCTGGACAGGGGACCACGAGCAGTACTTC. This codes for CASSWTGDHEQYF. The chain is built from TRBV5-1 and TRBJ2-5; TRBD1 matches at 9 bases. The end of the DNA aligns better with TRBJ2-7, so the J call may be wrong. Per germline, CDR1 SGHRS and CDR2 YFSETQ. CDR3 length: 13 amino acids.

As DNA, the CDR3 is TGTGCCAGCACTGGGGACCGCCTGAACACTGAAGCTTTCTTT. Protein: CASTGDRLNTEAFF. This chain connects TRBV2 to TRBJ1-1, with D perhaps TRBD1 (5 bases). Trimming removed 7 bases from V and 0 bases from J, with 12 bases in between. This CDR3 spans 14 amino acids. The germline V gene encodes CDR1 SNHLY and CDR2 FYNNEI.

The chain has TRBV2 and TRBJ1-5; D call uncertain. Trimming pared 5 bases from V and 3 bases from J, leaving 5 bases between. Germline CDR1 and CDR2: SNHLY and FYNNEI. The CDR3 loop spans 12 amino acids. CDR3 nucleotides: TGTGCCAGCAGTACCAACAATCAGCCCCAGCATTTT. Residues: CASSTNNQPQHF.

The chain has TRBV5-6 and TRBJ1-2; D might be TRBD1 (5 bases). The V and J ends lost 5 bases and 12 bases respectively, with 20 bases between them. This CDR3 is 13 amino acids long. Germline V gene data show CDR1 as SGHDT and CDR2 as YYEEEE. For the CDR3, the DNA is TGTGCCAGCAGTTTTCCGGGACCCTTACCGCACACCTTC. As protein: CASSFPGPLPHTF. Full variable domain (missing parts from reference TRBV5-6 and TRBJ1-2): DAGVTQSPTHLIKTRGQQVTLRCSPKSGHDTVSWYQQALGQGPQFIFQYYEEEERQRGNFPDRFSGHQFPNYSSELNVNALLLGDSALYLCASSFPGPLPHTFGSGTRLTVV.

The chain carries TRBV18 and TRBJ1-1, with D perhaps matching TRBD1 (5 bases). Trimming shortened V by 6 bases and J by 7 bases, and 12 bases separated the two germline ends. The CDR3 spans 12 residues. From germline, CDR1 is KGHSH and CDR2 LQKENI. The CDR3 nucleotides read TGTGCCAGCTCCCCGGGGCAAGATGAAGCTTTCTTT. This gives the protein CASSPGQDEAFF.

This rearrangement joins TRBV15 to TRBJ1-6, with unresolved D. The V gene lost 3 bases and the J gene lost 5 bases, with 8 bases spanning the gap. The CDR3 is 14 residues long. The germline CDR1 and CDR2 sequences are LNHNV and YYDKDF (reference sequence). The CDR3 protein is CATSRTRDNSPLHF. CDR3 DNA sequence: TGTGCCACCAGCAGGACCCGAGATAATTCACCCCTCCACTTT.

The chain joins TRBV5-1 to TRBJ2-7, with 9 bases that match TRBD2. The junction had 11 bases not matched to a gene; V was cut back by 6 bases and J by 1 base. This CDR3 has 16 amino acids. The germline V gene has CDR1 SGHRS and CDR2 YFSETQ. The CDR3 bases are TGCGCCAGCACCCCCAGCCCGACTAGCGGATCCTACGAGCAGTACTTC. As protein: CASTPSPTSGSYEQYF.

The rearrangement links TRBV7-2 to TRBJ1-1; TRBD1 matches 8 bases. The ends lost 5 bases at V and 3 bases at J; junction bases unmatched: 2. Germline CDR1 is SGHTA and CDR2 is FQGNSA. This CDR3 has 13 amino acids. Here the CDR3 reads CASSRQGYTEAFF. DNA of the CDR3: TGTGCCAGCAGCCGACAGGGGTACACTGAAGCTTTCTTT.

This clone has a handful of counts. This chain connects TRBV7-9 to TRBJ1-5, with TRBD1 matching over 8 bases. This CDR3 has 14 amino acids. The V and J ends lost 5 bases and 7 bases, in that order; junction bases with no gene match: 7. Germline CDR1 SEHNR, CDR2 FQNEAQ (reference sequence). As DNA, the CDR3 is TGTGCCAGCAGCCGACAGGGGTTAGGCCAGCCCCAGCATTTT. Protein product: CASSRQGLGQPQHF.

This sequence joins TRBV30 and TRBJ1-3, with a tentative D call TRBD1 (5 bases). CDR3 length: 16 residues. Germline CDR1 reads GTSNPN; CDR2 reads SVGIG (reference sequence). Trimming left V 2 bases short and J 0 bases short, with 14 bases between. CDR3 nucleotides: TGTGCCTGGAGTCGGGGACCTTCCTACTCTGGAAACACCATATATTTT. Protein sequence: CAWSRGPSYSGNTIYF.

This chain joins TRBV30 and TRBJ2-7, with a weak D call TRBD1 (6 bases). Germline-derived CDR1 and CDR2 are GTSNPN and SVGIG (reference sequence). The V end lost 8 bases, the J end lost 1 base, and 12 bases lay between the germline ends. CDR3 length equals 12 residues. CDR3: CARGQGSYEQYF. CDR3 bases: TGTGCCCGCGGTCAGGGGTCCTACGAGCAGTACTTC.

The chain has TRBV5-4 and TRBJ1-1; D uncertain. CDR1 is SGHNT, CDR2 YYREEE, per germline (reference sequence). The CDR3 sequence is 13 residues long. The ends were cut back, 0 bases at V and 1 base at J, with 4 bases in the middle. This CDR3 reads CASSLAPNTEAFF. The CDR3 DNA follows: TGTGCCAGCAGCTTGGCCCCGAACACTGAAGCTTTCTTT.

In this sample, this clone turned up a few times. The chain couples TRBV19 to TRBJ2-7, with 8 bases fitting TRBD1. The junction had 9 bases not matched to a gene; V was cut back by 5 bases and J by 3 bases. Germline V gene sequence: CDR1 LNHDA, CDR2 SQIVND (reference sequence). CDR3 size: 15 residues. The CDR3 DNA reads TGTGCCAGTAGTCCACAGGGGGTGGGAAGCTACGAGCAGTACTTC. This codes for CASSPQGVGSYEQYF.

The chain joins TRBV9 to TRBJ1-1; weak D call: TRBD1 (5 bases). The CDR3 runs to 13 residues. V lost 4 bases and J 6 bases, leaving 13 bases between the germline ends. In germline, CDR1 is SGDLS, CDR2 YYNGEE. For the CDR3, the DNA is TGTGCCAGCAGCCCCGAGGGGTTGGCTGAAGCTTTCTTT. As protein: CASSPEGLAEAFF.

In DNA, the CDR3 is TGTGCCAGCAGCTTAGCGCCAGCAGAGACCCAGTACTTC. Encoded protein: CASSLAPAETQYF. The V call is TRBV7-2, the J call TRBJ2-5; D uncertain. CDR1 and CDR2 (germline): SGHTA, FQGNSA. V shed 0 bases and J shed 4 bases, with 6 bases lying between them. The CDR3 extends over 13 amino acids.

The chain joins TRBV7-2 to TRBJ2-5; D is ambiguous. The CDR3 spans 10 residues. Germline V gene data show CDR1 as SGHTA and CDR2 as FQGNSA. V was cut by 1 base and J by 7 bases, with 1 base left in between. CDR3 sequence: CASSLVTQYF. The CDR3 DNA reads TGTGCCAGCAGCTTAGTGACCCAGTACTTC.

This chain connects TRBV7-2 to TRBJ2-1, with D perhaps being TRBD1 or TRBD2 (5 bases each). Germline CDR1 and CDR2: SGHTA and FQGNSA. Deletions cut 5 bases from V and 5 bases from J, with 13 bases between. CDR3 length: 14 residues. CDR3 coding DNA: TGTGCCAGCAGCACAGCAGGGAGAAACAATGAGCAGTTCTTC. Residues: CASSTAGRNNEQFF.

The chain recombines TRBV7-2 with TRBJ2-5; D is tentatively TRBD1 or TRBD2 (6 bases each). The V end lost 1 base, the J end lost 4 bases, and 16 bases lay between the germline ends. The CDR3 extends over 16 amino acids. The germline V gene has CDR1 SGHTA and CDR2 FQGNSA. The CDR3 DNA follows: TGTGCCAGCAGCTTAGTCGGGGGACAAAGACGAGAGACCCAGTACTTC. Protein: CASSLVGGQRRETQYF.

The chain employs TRBV7-9 and TRBJ2-3, with D tentatively TRBD1 or TRBD2 (5 bases each). CDR3 size: 16 residues. Trimming took off 5 bases at V and 1 base at J, with 16 bases between the two ends. Germline CDR1 reads SEHNR; CDR2 reads FQNEAQ (reference sequence). The DNA for the CDR3 is TGTGCCAGCAGCATAAAGAGGGGTTACGGCACAGATACGCAGTATTTT. This translates into CASSIKRGYGTDTQYF.

J is TRBJ2-5 and V is TRBV30; D perhaps matches TRBD2 (6 bases). The CDR3 covers 14 residues. Trimming stripped 5 bases from V and 1 base from J, with 14 bases between. In germline, CDR1 is GTSNPN, CDR2 SVGIG (reference sequence). The CDR3, as DNA: TGTGCCTGGGAGGTAGGAGGGGCCCAAGAGACCCAGTACTTC. Translating gives CAWEVGGAQETQYF.

This clone appeared a single time. This chain connects TRBV5-6 to TRBJ2-1, with TRBD1 matching 9 bases. Per the germline V gene, CDR1 is SGHDT and CDR2 is YYEEEE. Losses at the gene ends were 4 bases for V and 9 bases for J; bases not matched to a gene: 5. The CDR3 length is 13 residues. The CDR3 loop is CASSAGTGPEQFF. The CDR3 DNA follows: TGTGCCAGCAGCGCCGGGACAGGGCCTGAGCAGTTCTTC. Supplemented by reference TRBV5-6 and TRBJ2-1, the full variable domain reads DAGVTQSPTHLIKTRGQQVTLRCSPKSGHDTVSWYQQALGQGPQFIFQYYEEEERQRGNFPDRFSGHQFPNYSSELNVNALLLGDSALYLCASSAGTGPEQFFGPGTRLTVL.

V is TRBV19 and J is TRBJ1-5; 8 nucleotides line up with TRBD1. Germline loops: CDR1 LNHDA, CDR2 SQIVND (reference sequence). Trimming cost V 3 bases and J 4 bases; bases outside gene matches: 5. The CDR3 has 15 amino acids. CDR3 region: CASSIGRGPNQPQHF. The CDR3 coding sequence is TGTGCCAGTAGTATTGGCAGGGGGCCTAATCAGCCCCAGCATTTT.